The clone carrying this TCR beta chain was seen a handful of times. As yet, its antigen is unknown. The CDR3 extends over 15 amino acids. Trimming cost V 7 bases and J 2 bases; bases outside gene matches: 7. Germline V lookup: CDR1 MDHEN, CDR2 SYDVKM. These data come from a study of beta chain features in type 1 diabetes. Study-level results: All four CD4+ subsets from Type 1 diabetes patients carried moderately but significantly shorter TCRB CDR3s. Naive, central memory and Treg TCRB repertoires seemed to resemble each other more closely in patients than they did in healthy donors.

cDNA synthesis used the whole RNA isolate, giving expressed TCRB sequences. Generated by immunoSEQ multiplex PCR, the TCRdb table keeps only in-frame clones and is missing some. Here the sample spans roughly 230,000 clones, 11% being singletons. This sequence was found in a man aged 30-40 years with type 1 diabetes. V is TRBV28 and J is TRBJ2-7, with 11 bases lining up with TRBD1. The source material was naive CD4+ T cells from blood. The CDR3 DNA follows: TGTGCCAGCATAACACCGGGACAGGGGGCCTACGAGCAGTACTTC. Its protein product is CASITPGQGAYEQYF.